Here is one TCR beta chain with its context. The antigen is not known. This sample was included in a study of post-analysis software for immune sequencing data. Study background: Both relapsing-remitting and secondary progressive multiple sclerosis featured among the disease courses, as did progressive-relapsing multiple sclerosis.

Study-wide results and limits: Normalized Chao1 diversity was significantly reduced in patients versus controls. When patients were compared with controls, about five TRBV segments were more frequent, TRBV5-6, TRBV5-1 and TRBV20-1 among them.

Carried by the TCR beta cDNA libraries were unique molecular identifiers. Once roughly 0.85 to 11 million T cells were used, hundreds of thousands of cDNA molecules resulted. TCRdb called the PCR reads again in MiXCR, with one record for every CDR3 protein. The sample contains 350,000 to 500,000 distinct CDR3 sequences, 30% to 40% of which appear only once. This CDR3 is built from 17 residues. Germline lookup yields CDR1 SGHTA and CDR2 FQGNSA. V lost 1 base, J lost 5 bases, and 20 bases lay in between. This TCR came from a girl aged 2-10 years with multiple sclerosis. The rearrangement links TRBV7-2 to TRBJ1-2, with TRBD1 as a possible D gene (6 bases). The sequenced sample was blood. CDR3 in DNA: TGTGCCAGCAGCTTAGTGGGTGGGGGCGTGGGAGAGTATGGCTACACCTTC. Translated, it gives CASSLVGGGVGEYGYTF.